Sequencing of this T cell receptor beta chain was carried out in a study of T cell changes during pregnancy in multiple sclerosis. The length of the CDR3 is 15 residues. V gave up 5 bases and J gave up 6 bases; unmatched junction bases: 7. The V gene's germline CDR1 is SGHNT and CDR2 YYREEE (reference sequence). Data came from immunoSEQ multiplex PCR; TCRdb stores just in-frame clones and leaves some out. The repertoire has roughly 65,000 clones, 90% to 95% of them found once; the top ten carry roughly 1.4%. The V call is TRBV5-4, the J call TRBJ1-6, with TRBD1 matching over 8 bases. The sample in question was peripheral blood, obtained in the third trimester of pregnancy. This sequence was found in a female donor in good health, enrolled as a control in a pregnancy study. CDR3 nucleotides: TGTGCCAGCAGTCGGGCGGACAGGGTTAATTCACCCCTCCACTTT. Protein: CASSRADRVNSPLHF. Using reference TRBV5-4 and TRBJ1-6 for the parts outside the CDR3, the full variable domain is ETGVTQSPTHLIKTRGQQVTLRCSSQSGHNTVSWYQQALGQGPQFIFQYYREEENGRGNFPPRFSGLQFPNYSSELNVNALELDDSALYLCASSRADRVNSPLHFGNGTRLTVT.